The rows below give T cell receptor beta chains drawn from one sample of a study of blood T cell repertoires in COVID-19. TCRdb keeps only in-frame clones here, not all; method: immunoSEQ multiplex PCR. The sample lists roughly 140,000 clones, over 70% occurring once. The material sequenced was peripheral blood. The receptor source for this set is a woman aged 55 to 70 with acute or convalescent COVID-19. The CDR3 runs from the conserved cysteine through the conserved F or W. The D gene is left open where the match is weak. Clone size appears in some rows only: once, few, many, or a class for an expanded clone.

V,D,J,size,DNA,CDR3
TRBV30,TRBD1,TRBJ2-7,-,TGTGCCTGGAGTGTACAGGGGGGATACGAGCAGTACTTC,CAWSVQGGYEQYF
TRBV19,TRBD2,TRBJ2-1,-,TGTGCCAGTAGTACTCAGACTAGCGGGAGGGCCGGGGAGCAGTTCTTC,CASSTQTSGRAGEQFF
TRBV19,TRBD2,TRBJ2-1,once,TGTGCCAGTAGTATATCCCGACTAGCCGGAATTACACACAATGAGCAGTTCTTC,CASSISRLAGITHNEQFF
TRBV2,TRBD2,TRBJ2-1,-,TGTGCCAGCATGGGCGGGAGCTCCTACAATGAGCAGTTCTTC,CASMGGSSYNEQFF
TRBV6-1,-,TRBJ1-6,-,TGTGCCAGCAGTACGACAGGTCCTAATAATTCACCCCTCCACTTT,CASSTTGPNNSPLHF
TRBV7-9,-,TRBJ1-2,-,TGTGCCAGCAGCCACGGACAGTCTTACTATGGCTACACCTTC,CASSHGQSYYGYTF
TRBV6-2/TRBV6-3,TRBD2,TRBJ2-1,-,TGTGCCAGCAGCCCGGGAGGGCCAGGGGAGCAGTTCTTC,CASSPGGPGEQFF
TRBV28,-,TRBJ2-1,-,TGTGCCAGCAGCCCAAAGGTGTCGGGGTATGATGAGCAGTTCTTC,CASSPKVSGYDEQFF
TRBV19,TRBD1,TRBJ1-1,-,TGTGCCAGTAGTTCCACAGGGGATGGTACTGAAGCTTTCTTT,CASSSTGDGTEAFF
TRBV28,-,TRBJ1-2,-,TGTGCCAGCAACAGGAGGGGAAGTGGCTACACCTTC,CASNRRGSGYTF
TRBV7-6,-,TRBJ2-7,-,TGTGCCAGCAGCTTGAGAGACTCCTACGAGCAGTACTTC,CASSLRDSYEQYF
TRBV19,TRBD1,TRBJ1-5,-,TGTGCCAGTATCACAACCGGGACAGATAGCAATCAGCCCCAGCATTTT,CASITTGTDSNQPQHF
TRBV7-9,TRBD1,TRBJ2-7,-,TGTGCCAGCAGCTTTAAGACAGGGGGGGCCTACGAGCAGTACTTC,CASSFKTGGAYEQYF
TRBV5-1,-,TRBJ2-5,few,TGCGCCAGCAGCTTGGCCACTAGCCCGGGGGAGACCCAGTACTTC,CASSLATSPGETQYF
TRBV21-1,-,TRBJ2-7,-,TGTGCCAGCAGCACCCCGCCGGGAGACAGACACCTCATCTACGAGCAGTACTTC,CASSTPPGDRHLIYEQYF
TRBV5-4,-,TRBJ2-5,-,TGTGCCAGCAGCTCAACTGGGACACAGAAGACCCAGTACTTC,CASSSTGTQKTQYF
TRBV19,-,TRBJ1-3,-,TGTGCCAGTAGTATAATAACAGCAACTGGAAACACCATATATTTT,CASSIITATGNTIYF